This is a list of T cell receptor beta chains from one sample in a study of blood T cells in healthy people across ages. TCRdb reanalysed the 5' RACE reads using MiXCR and keeps one entry per CDR3 protein. The table lists some 700,000 distinct CDR3 sequences, 40% to 45% of them singletons. Sequencing was done on a sample of blood. The source is a woman aged 60 to 75 in good health. Both conserved end residues are part of each CDR3. The D gene is left open where the match is weak. Size is omitted from some rows. Given values are once, few, many or a class for expanded clones.

v_call	j_call	d_call	clone_size	cdr3_length	cdr3_nt	cdr3_aa
TRBV6-5	TRBJ2-5	.	.	13	TGTGCCAGCAGTTACCCCGGGTATGAGACCCAGTACTTC	CASSYPGYETQYF
TRBV6-1	TRBJ2-1	TRBD2	.	17	TGTGCCAGCAGTCGGGTAGGTAGCGGGACCTCCTACAATGAGCAGTTCTTC	CASSRVGSGTSYNEQFF
TRBV2	TRBJ2-1	TRBD2	.	18	TGTGCCAGCAGCCCTTTTGGCGGGAGTGGCGGCTCCTACAATGAGCAGTTCTTC	CASSPFGGSGGSYNEQFF
TRBV18	TRBJ2-5	.	many	12	TGTGCCAGCTCACCGACCCAAGAGACCCAGTACTTC	CASSPTQETQYF
TRBV7-9	TRBJ2-7	TRBD1	.	14	TGTGCCAGCAGCCGGGGGACAGGGGATAGTGAGCAGTACTTC	CASSRGTGDSEQYF
TRBV28	TRBJ2-5	.	.	13	TGTGCCAGCAAAGGGGACGGAAGAGAGACCCAGTACTTC	CASKGDGRETQYF
TRBV6-5	TRBJ2-1	TRBD2	.	12	TGTGCCAGCAGTTCCGGGACTACGGAGCAGTTCTTC	CASSSGTTEQFF
TRBV2	TRBJ2-1	TRBD2	.	14	TGTGCCAGCAGGACTAGCGGGGCTTACAATGAGCAGTTCTTC	CASRTSGAYNEQFF
TRBV12-3/TRBV12-4	TRBJ2-1	TRBD2	.	17	TGTGCCAGCAGTTCACCAGGACTAGCGGGAGTAAACAATGAGCAGTTCTTC	CASSSPGLAGVNNEQFF
TRBV6-5	TRBJ2-7	.	few	15	TGTGCCAGCAGTTACAGGGAAGGGGAGGCCTACGAGCAGTACTTC	CASSYREGEAYEQYF
TRBV27	TRBJ1-5	.	many	13	TGTGCCAGCAGTTCCCTGGGCAATCAGCCCCAGCATTTT	CASSSLGNQPQHF
TRBV9	TRBJ2-7	.	.	14	TGTGCCAGCAGCGTATATGGACAATACAATGAGCAGTACTTC	CASSVYGQYNEQYF
TRBV4-3	TRBJ1-1	.	.	13	TGCGCCAGCAGCCGGGATTGGAACACTGAAGCTTTCTTT	CASSRDWNTEAFF
TRBV29-1	TRBJ2-7	.	.	13	TGCAGCGTTGGGGGACGGGACCCCTACGAGCAGTACTTC	CSVGGRDPYEQYF
TRBV20-1	TRBJ1-1	TRBD1	.	16	TGCAGTGTTAGAGAGAGGGCGGGACAGGGAAACACTGAAGCTTTCTTT	CSVRERAGQGNTEAFF
TRBV20-1	TRBJ1-4	TRBD1	.	16	TGCAGTGCTAGGAGGACTCCGGGACAGGGGGATGAAAAACTGTTTTTT	CSARRTPGQGDEKLFF
TRBV7-9	TRBJ2-7	TRBD2	.	16	TGTGCCAGCAGCTCGACCGGACTAGCGGGGCACTACGAGCAGTACTTC	CASSSTGLAGHYEQYF
TRBV6-5	TRBJ2-7	.	.	12	TGTGCCACCCGGGACGGAGACTACGAGCAGTACTTC	CATRDGDYEQYF
TRBV27	TRBJ1-6	TRBD1	.	15	TGTGCCAGCAGCCAGAGGACAGGGCGTAATTCACCCCCCCACTTT	CASSQRTGRNSPPHF
TRBV29-1	TRBJ1-2	.	once	13	TGCAGCGTTGTGGGAGGGTTGGGGTATGGCTACACCTTC	CSVVGGLGYGYTF
TRBV5-6	TRBJ2-5	TRBD2	.	15	TGTGCCAGCAGCTTGTCTGCGGGAGGGGGAAATGAGCAGTACTTC	CASSLSAGGGNEQYF
TRBV9	TRBJ2-5	TRBD1	.	16	TGTGCCAGCAGCGTAGCATCCGGGACAGGGGAAGAGACCCAGTACTTC	CASSVASGTGEETQYF
TRBV6-5	TRBJ1-2	.	.	13	TGTGCCAGCAGCGGACAGTTTAACTGTGGCTACACCTTC	CASSGQFNCGYTF
TRBV7-3	TRBJ1-2	.	.	16	TGTGCCAGCAGCTTAAATCCGGGGGCAGGGGCAGGGGATTACACCTTC	CASSLNPGAGAGDYTF